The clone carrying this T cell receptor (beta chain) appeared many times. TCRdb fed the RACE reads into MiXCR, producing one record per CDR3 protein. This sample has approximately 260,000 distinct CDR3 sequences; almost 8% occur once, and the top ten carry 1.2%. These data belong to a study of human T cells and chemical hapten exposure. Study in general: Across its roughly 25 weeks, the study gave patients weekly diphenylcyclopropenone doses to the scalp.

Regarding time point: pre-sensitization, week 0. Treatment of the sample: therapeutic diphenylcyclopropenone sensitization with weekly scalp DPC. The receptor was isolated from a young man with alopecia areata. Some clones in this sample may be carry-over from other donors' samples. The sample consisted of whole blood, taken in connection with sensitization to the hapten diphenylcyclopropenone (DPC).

In DNA form, the CDR3 reads TGCGCCAGCAGCCCCCGACTCAGTAACACCGGGGAGCTGTTTTTT. Translated, it gives CASSPRLSNTGELFF. V and J are TRBV4-1 and TRBJ2-2; D uncertain. CDR3 length: 15 amino acids. Trimming shortened V by 4 bases and J by 2 bases, and 11 bases separated the two germline ends. Germline CDR1 MGHRA, CDR2 YSYEKL.